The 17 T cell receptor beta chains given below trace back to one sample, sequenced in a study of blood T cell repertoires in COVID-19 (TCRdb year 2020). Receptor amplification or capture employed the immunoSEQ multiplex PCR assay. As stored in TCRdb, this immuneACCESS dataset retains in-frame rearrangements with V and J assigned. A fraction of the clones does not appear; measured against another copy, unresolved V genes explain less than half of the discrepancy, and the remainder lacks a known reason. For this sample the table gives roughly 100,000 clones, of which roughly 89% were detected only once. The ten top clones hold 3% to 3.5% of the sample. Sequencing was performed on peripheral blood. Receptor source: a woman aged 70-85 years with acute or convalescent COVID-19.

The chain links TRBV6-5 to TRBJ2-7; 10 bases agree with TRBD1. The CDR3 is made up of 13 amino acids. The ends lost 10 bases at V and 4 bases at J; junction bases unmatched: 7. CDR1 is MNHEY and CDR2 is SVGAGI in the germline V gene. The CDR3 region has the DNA TGTGCCACCAGGACAGGGGGGGCATACGAGCAGTACGTC. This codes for CATRTGGAYEQYV.

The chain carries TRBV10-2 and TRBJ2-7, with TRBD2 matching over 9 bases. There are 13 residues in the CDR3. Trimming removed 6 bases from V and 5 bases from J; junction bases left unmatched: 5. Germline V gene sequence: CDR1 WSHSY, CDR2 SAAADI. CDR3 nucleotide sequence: TGCGCCAGCAGGGGAGCGGGAGGTAACGAGCAGTACTTC. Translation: CASRGAGGNEQYF.

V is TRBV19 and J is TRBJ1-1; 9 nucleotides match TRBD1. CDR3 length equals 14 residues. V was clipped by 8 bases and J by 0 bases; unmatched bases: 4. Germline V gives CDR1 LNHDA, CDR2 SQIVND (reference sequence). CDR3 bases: TGTGCCAGTCGGGACAGGGAAATGAACACTGAAGCTTTCTTT. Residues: CASRDREMNTEAFF.

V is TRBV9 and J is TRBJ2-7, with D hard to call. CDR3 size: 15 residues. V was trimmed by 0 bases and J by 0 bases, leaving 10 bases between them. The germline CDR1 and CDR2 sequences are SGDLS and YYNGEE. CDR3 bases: TGTGCCAGCAGCGTAGCAATTTCCGGCTCCTACGAGCAGTACTTC. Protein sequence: CASSVAISGSYEQYF.

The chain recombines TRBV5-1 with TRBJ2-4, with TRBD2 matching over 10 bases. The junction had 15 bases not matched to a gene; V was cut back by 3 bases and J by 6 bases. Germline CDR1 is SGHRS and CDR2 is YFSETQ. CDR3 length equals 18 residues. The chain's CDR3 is CASSYRMGSSGSANIQYF. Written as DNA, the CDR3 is TGCGCCAGCAGCTACCGGATGGGGTCTAGCGGGAGCGCAAACATTCAGTACTTC.

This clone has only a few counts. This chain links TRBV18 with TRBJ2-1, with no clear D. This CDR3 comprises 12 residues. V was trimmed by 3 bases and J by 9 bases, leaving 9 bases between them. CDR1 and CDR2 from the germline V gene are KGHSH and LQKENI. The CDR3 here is CASSPLTGEQFF. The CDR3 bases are TGTGCCAGCTCACCCTTGACGGGTGAGCAGTTCTTC.

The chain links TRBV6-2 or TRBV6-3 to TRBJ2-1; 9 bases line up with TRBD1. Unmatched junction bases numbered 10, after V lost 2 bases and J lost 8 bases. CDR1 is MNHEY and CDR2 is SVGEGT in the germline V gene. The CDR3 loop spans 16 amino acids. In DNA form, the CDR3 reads TGTGCCAGCAGTTACCCTACTGGGACAGGGAGCGATGAGCAGTTCTTC. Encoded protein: CASSYPTGTGSDEQFF.

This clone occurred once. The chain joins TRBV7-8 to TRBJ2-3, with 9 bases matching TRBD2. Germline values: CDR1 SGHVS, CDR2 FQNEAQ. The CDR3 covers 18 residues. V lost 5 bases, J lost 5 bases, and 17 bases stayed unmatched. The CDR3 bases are TGTGCCAGCAGCCCAGAAGTAATAGCGGGAGTTGTAAGAGATACGCAGTATTTT. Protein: CASSPEVIAGVVRDTQYF.

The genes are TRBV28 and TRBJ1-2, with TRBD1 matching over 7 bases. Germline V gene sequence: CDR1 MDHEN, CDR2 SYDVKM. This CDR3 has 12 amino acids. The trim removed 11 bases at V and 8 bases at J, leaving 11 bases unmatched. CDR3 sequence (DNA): TGTGCCGTTAGGACAGGCGCGTTCGGCTACACCTTC. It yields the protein CAVRTGAFGYTF.

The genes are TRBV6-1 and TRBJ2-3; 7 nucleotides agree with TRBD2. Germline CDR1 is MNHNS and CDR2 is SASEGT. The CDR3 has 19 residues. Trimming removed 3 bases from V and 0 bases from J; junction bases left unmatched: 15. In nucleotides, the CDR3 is TGTGCCAGCAGTGAGCGTCGCCCGGGGCGGGGGACTAGCACAGATACGCAGTATTTT. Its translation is CASSERRPGRGTSTDTQYF.

The CDR3, as DNA: TGTGCCAGCAGCAACCCACAAAAGGACAGGGTCGGCGAGACCCAGTACTTC. This gives the protein CASSNPQKDRVGETQYF. The V and J genes are TRBV21-1 and TRBJ2-5; the DNA was not used to check the table's D call, TRBD1. TRBV21-1 is described as a pseudogene. The CDR3 covers 17 residues.

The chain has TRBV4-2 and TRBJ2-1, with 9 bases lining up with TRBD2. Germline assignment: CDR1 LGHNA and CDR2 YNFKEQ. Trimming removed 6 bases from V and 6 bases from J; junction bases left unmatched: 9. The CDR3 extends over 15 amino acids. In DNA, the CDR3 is TGTGCCAGCAGGACGGGACTAGCTGTCGGCAATGAGCAGTTCTTC. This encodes CASRTGLAVGNEQFF.

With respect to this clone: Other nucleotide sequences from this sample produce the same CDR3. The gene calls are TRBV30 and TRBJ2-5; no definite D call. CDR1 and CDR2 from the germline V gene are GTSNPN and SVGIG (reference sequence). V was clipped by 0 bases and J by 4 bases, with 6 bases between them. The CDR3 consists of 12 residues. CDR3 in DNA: TGTGCCTGGAGTGTACGAGGAGAGACCCAGTACTTC. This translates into CAWSVRGETQYF. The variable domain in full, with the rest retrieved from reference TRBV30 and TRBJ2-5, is SQTIHQWPATLVQPVGSPLSLECTVEGTSNPNLYWYRQAAGRGLQLLFYSVGIGQISSEVPQNLSASRPQDRQFILSSKKLLLSDSGFYLCAWSVRGETQYFGPGTRLLVL.

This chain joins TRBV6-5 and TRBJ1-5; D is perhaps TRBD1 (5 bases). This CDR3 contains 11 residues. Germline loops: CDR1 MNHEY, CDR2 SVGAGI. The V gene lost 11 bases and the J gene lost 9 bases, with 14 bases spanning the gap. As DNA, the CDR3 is TGTGCCGCGGGGCGGGAGGGGCCCCAGCATTTT. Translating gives CAAGREGPQHF.

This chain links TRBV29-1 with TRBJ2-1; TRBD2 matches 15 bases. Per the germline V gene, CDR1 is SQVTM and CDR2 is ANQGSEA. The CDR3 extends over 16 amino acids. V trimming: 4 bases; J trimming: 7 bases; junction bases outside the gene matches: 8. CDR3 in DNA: TGCAGCGTTGCCCGAACCGGACTAGCGGGGGGGAATGAGCAGTTCTTC. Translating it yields CSVARTGLAGGNEQFF.

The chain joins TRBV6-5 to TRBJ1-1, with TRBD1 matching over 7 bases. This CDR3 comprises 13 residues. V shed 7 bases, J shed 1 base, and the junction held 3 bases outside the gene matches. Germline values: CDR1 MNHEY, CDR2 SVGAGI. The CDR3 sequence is CASTPGGNTEAFF. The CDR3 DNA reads TGTGCCAGCACACCAGGGGGGAACACTGAAGCTTTCTTT.

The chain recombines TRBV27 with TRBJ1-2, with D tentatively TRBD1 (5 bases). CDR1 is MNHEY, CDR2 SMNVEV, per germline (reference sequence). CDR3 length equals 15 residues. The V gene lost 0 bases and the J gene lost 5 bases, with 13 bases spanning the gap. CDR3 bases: TGTGCCAGCAGTTTATCAGGGGTCCCCCCTTATGGCTACACCTTC. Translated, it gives CASSLSGVPPYGYTF.